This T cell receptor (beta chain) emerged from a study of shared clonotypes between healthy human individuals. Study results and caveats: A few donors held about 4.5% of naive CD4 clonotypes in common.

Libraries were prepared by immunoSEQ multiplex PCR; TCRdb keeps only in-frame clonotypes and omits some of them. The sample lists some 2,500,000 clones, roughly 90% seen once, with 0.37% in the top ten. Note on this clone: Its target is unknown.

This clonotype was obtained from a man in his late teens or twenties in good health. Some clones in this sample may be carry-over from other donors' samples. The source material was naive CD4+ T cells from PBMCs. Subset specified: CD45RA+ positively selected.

CDR3 nucleotides: TGCGCCAGCAGCCAGGCCCCTAACGGGGGGGATACGCAGTATTTT. Translated: CASSQAPNGGDTQYF. The rearrangement links TRBV5-1 to TRBJ2-3, with TRBD2 matching 7 bases. Germline V gives CDR1 SGHRS, CDR2 YFSETQ. After removal of 4 bases from V and 6 bases from J, the junction contained 11 bases not matched to a gene. CDR3 size: 15 residues.